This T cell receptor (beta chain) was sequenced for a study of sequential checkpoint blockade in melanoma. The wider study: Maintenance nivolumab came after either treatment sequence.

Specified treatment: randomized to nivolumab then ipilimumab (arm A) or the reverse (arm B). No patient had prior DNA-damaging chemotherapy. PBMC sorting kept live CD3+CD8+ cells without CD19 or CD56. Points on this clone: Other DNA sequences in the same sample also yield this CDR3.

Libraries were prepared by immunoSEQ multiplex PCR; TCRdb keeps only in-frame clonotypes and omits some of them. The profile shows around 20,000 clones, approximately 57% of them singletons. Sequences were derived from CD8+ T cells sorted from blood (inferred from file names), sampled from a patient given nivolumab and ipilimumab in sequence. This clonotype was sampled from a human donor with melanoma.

CDR3 sequence (DNA): TGCGCCAGCAGCCAAGAGGCGGGGCCCCAGCATTTT. Translating gives CASSQEAGPQHF. The chain combines TRBV4-1 with TRBJ1-5; D gene uncertain. CDR1 and CDR2 (germline): MGHRA, YSYEKL. Between the trimmed V and J ends, which lost 0 bases and 9 bases, there was a span of 6 bases. The CDR3 is 12 residues long.